The 5 T cell receptor beta chains presented below share a single source sample, sequenced in a study of HIV-infected patients and healthy controls. MiXCR was run by TCRdb on the 5' RACE reads, yielding one entry per CDR3 protein. Among tens of thousands of distinct CDR3 sequences listed, 15% to 20% were seen once. The sequenced sample was CD4+ T cells from blood. Source of these receptors: a human donor in good health.

There are a few counts of this clonotype. V is TRBV5-1 and J is TRBJ2-7; D perhaps matches TRBD1 (6 bases). CDR1 is SGHRS, CDR2 YFSETQ, per germline. Trimming removed 4 bases at V and 12 bases at J, with 23 bases between. The CDR3 runs 14 residues. This CDR3 is CASSPGQFPVVWYF. The CDR3, as DNA: TGCGCCAGCAGCCCCGGACAGTTTCCCGTCGTTTGGTACTTC.

This clonotype was counted ten times or more. The J gene is TRBJ2-5, the V gene TRBV3-1; D is perhaps TRBD2 (6 bases). The germline V gene encodes CDR1 LGHDT and CDR2 YNNKEL (reference sequence). The V end lost 4 bases, the J end lost 5 bases, and 14 bases lay between the germline ends. The CDR3 runs 14 residues. The CDR3: CASSPSGVGETQYF. The CDR3 DNA is TGTGCCAGCAGCCCATCGGGAGTGGGTGAGACCCAGTACTTC.

The chain recombines TRBV5-6 with TRBJ2-1; D gene ambiguous. Germline V gene data show CDR1 as SGHDT and CDR2 as YYEEEE. CDR3 length: 16 residues. Trimming shortened V by 1 base and J by 2 bases, and 13 bases separated the two germline ends. CDR3 amino acids: CASSLFGTAAYNEQFF. Written as DNA, the CDR3 is TGTGCCAGCAGCTTGTTCGGCACAGCTGCCTACAATGAGCAGTTCTTC.

Note on this clonotype: This may be a read error: a much more frequent sequence differs by one nucleotide. This rearrangement joins TRBV7-2 to TRBJ2-5; D unclear. The germline V gene encodes CDR1 SGHTA and CDR2 FQGNSA. CDR3 size: 12 residues. Trimming pared 2 bases from V and 9 bases from J, leaving 10 bases between. DNA of the CDR3: TGTGCCAGCAGCTTATTCGGCGAGCCCCAGTACTTC. Its protein is CASSLFGEPQYF.

In its sample, this clonotype was seen many times. The chain has TRBV12-3 or TRBV12-4 and TRBJ2-3; D is possibly TRBD1 or TRBD2 (6 bases each). V was pared by 2 bases and J by 6 bases, with 12 bases between. CDR3 length equals 14 residues. The CDR3 region has the DNA TGTGCCAGCAGTTTAAATGGGGGGCTGGATACGCAGTATTTT. Its translation: CASSLNGGLDTQYF.